These T cell receptor beta chains were read from a single sample in a study of T cell clones after liver transplantation. The data were produced by immunoSEQ multiplex PCR, yet TCRdb's version contains in-frame clones alone and is incomplete. The sample holds just over 9,000 clones; approximately 79% are singletons and the top ten take around a sixth. This specimen consisted of CD8+ T cells from blood, obtained before liver transplant. These receptor sequences come from a human donor who received a liver transplant. CDR3s include the opening cysteine and the closing phenylalanine or tryptophan. Each record gives: J gene, V gene, clone size, CDR3 protein. The size field is filled for only some rows; it gives once, few, many or a size class.

TRBJ2-3,TRBV7-3,.,CASSLRGGRTDTQYF
TRBJ2-3,TRBV27,.,CASSLYRGGSTDTQYF
TRBJ1-1,TRBV5-1,.,CASTISTGHEAFF
TRBJ2-7,TRBV19,.,CASSIGSSLGSYEQYF
TRBJ2-4,TRBV13,once,CASSLEVQGPLVRIQYF
TRBJ2-5,TRBV19,.,CASWDSKAVQETQYF
TRBJ2-1,TRBV27,.,CASSLLARDEQFF
TRBJ2-3,TRBV5-8,.,CASRGLRENTDTQYF
TRBJ2-2,TRBV7-8,.,CASSLGGRPQLLFF
TRBJ2-3,TRBV27,once,CASSQTLADTQYF
TRBJ2-2,TRBV11-3,.,CASSSWEGAGTGELFF
TRBJ2-7,TRBV4-3,once,CASSQAPDREGYEQYF
TRBJ2-7,TRBV14,few,CASSQDMALMWEQYF
TRBJ1-1,TRBV2,.,CASLQGVGDTEAFF
TRBJ1-5,TRBV28,few,CASSLHGANQPQHF
TRBJ1-2,TRBV13,.,CASSTKDRVYNGYTF
TRBJ2-1,TRBV5-6,few,CASSHIAGGPFYNEQFF
TRBJ1-4,TRBV6-5,.,CASSLGTAEKLFF
TRBJ2-1,TRBV7-9,.,CASSFNEQFF
TRBJ1-2,TRBV29-1,once,CSANGYTF
TRBJ2-7,TRBV7-3,.,CASSLEGTGTYEQYF